This record covers a single T cell receptor beta chain. These data are taken from a study of blood T cell repertoires in COVID-19. Study at large: Some COVID-19 samples were acute and others convalescent; all came from the United States, Italy and Spain.

Measured with immunoSEQ multiplex PCR; TCRdb has only the in-frame clones, and not every one. The table lists approximately 250,000 clones, approximately 86% of them singletons, with 1.6% in the top ten. This CDR3 is 15 amino acids long. Germline lookup yields CDR1 KGHSH and CDR2 LQKENI. V was pared by 3 bases and J by 4 bases, with 5 bases of the junction left unmatched. V and J are TRBV18 and TRBJ2-1; 8 bases match TRBD2. The sample comprised peripheral blood. The clonotype was recovered from a woman aged 60-70 years who had recovered from COVID-19. The CDR3 is CASSPQPGGYNEQFF. CDR3 bases: TGTGCCAGCTCACCCCAGCCGGGGGGGTACAATGAGCAGTTCTTC.